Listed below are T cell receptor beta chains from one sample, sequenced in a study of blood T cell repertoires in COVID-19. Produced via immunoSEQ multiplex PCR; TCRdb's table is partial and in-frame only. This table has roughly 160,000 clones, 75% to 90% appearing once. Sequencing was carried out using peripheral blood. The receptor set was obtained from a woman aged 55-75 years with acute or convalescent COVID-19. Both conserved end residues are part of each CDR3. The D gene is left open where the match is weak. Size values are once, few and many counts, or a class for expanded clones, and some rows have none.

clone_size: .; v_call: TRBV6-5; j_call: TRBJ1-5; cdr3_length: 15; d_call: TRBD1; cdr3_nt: TGTGCCAGCAGGGCCGGACAGGGCCGGAATCAGCCCCAGCATTTT; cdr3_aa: CASRAGQGRNQPQHF
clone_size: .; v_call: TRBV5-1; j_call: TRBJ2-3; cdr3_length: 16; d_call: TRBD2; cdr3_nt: TGCGCCAGCAGCTGGACTAGCGGGGGTGGGACAGATACGCAGTATTTT; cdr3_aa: CASSWTSGGGTDTQYF
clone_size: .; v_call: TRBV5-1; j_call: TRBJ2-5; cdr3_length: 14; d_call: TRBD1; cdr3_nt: TGCGCCAGCAGTCTACAGGGGGAGCATTGGACCCAGTACTTC; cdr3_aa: CASSLQGEHWTQYF
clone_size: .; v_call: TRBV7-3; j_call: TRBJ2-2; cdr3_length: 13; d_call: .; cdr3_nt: TGTGCCAGCAGCTTCCTCGGGTCCGGGGAGCTGTTTTTT; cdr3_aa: CASSFLGSGELFF
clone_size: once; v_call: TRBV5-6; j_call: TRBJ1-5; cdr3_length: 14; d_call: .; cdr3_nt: TGTGCCAGCAGCTTTTATCGTAGCAATCAGCCCCAGCATTTT; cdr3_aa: CASSFYRSNQPQHF
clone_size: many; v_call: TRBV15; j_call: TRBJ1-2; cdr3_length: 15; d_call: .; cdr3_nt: TGTGCCACCAGCAGAGGGGCGGGGGGAAGTTATGGCTACACCTTC; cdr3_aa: CATSRGAGGSYGYTF
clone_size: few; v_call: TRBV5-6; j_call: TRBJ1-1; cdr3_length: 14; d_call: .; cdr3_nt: TGTGCCAGCAGCTTGGAGGAGAGGAACACTGAAGCTTTCTTT; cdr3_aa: CASSLEERNTEAFF
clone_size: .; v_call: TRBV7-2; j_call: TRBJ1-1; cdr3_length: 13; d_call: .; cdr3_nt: TGTGCCAGCAGCCGTACACGAAACACTGAAGCTTTCTTT; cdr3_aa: CASSRTRNTEAFF
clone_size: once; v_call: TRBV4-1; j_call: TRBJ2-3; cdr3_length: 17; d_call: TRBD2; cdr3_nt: TGCGCCAGCAGCCAGAAATACGCGGGGGGGCCGGCAGATACGCAGTATTTT; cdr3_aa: CASSQKYAGGPADTQYF
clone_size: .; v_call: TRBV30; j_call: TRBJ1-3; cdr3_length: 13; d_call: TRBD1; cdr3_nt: TGTGCCTGGGCGACAGGGGGCAGGAACACCATATATTTT; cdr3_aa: CAWATGGRNTIYF
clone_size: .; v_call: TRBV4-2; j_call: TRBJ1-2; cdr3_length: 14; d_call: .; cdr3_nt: TGTGCCAGCAGCCAGGGGGACTTGATCTATGGCTACACCTTC; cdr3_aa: CASSQGDLIYGYTF
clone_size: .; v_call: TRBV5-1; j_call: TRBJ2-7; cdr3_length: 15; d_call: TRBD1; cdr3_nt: TGCGCCAGCAGCTTGACAGGGGAATCCTCATACGAGCAGTACTTC; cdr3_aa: CASSLTGESSYEQYF
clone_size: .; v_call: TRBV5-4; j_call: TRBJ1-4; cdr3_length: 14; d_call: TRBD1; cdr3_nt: TGTGCCAGCAGCGTGGCGCAGGGGGGCGAAAAACTGTTTTTT; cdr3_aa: CASSVAQGGEKLFF
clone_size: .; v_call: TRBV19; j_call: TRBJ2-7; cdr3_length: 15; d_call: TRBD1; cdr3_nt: TGTGCCAGTAGTACAGCCCGGGACAGCTCCTACGAGCAGTACTTC; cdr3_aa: CASSTARDSSYEQYF